This T cell receptor beta chain is drawn from a study of CD8 T cells in ankylosing spondylitis (dated by TCRdb to between 2016 and 2019). A note on the overall study: The study profiled T cell receptor beta repertoires in healthy donors and ankylosing spondylitis patients to find disease-linked TCR variants. The full study cohort comprised some 27 ankylosing spondylitis patients and 85 to 120 healthy donors. Samples of peripheral blood were taken, and for ankylosing spondylitis patients, synovial fluid was collected as well. General conclusions and limits of the study: The disease-linked clones had a CD8+ phenotype and were found at relatively low frequencies in peripheral blood. A TCR beta motif of 7 or 8 highly homologous amino acid variants appeared characteristic of blood from ankylosing spondylitis patients. Some motif variants had previously been reported in the synovial fluid and blood of reactive arthritis patients, which suggests shared mechanisms of disease initiation. The disease-linked clones were reported as significantly enriched in matched synovial fluid samples from ankylosing spondylitis patients.

Sequencing relied on an Illumina HiSeq 2500. Quantitative 5'-RACE with molecular barcodes was the method used to prepare the TCR beta libraries. Turning to the authors' computational methods: A new computational method, built on a probabilistic model of VDJ rearrangement, was used to identify disease-linked TCR variants. The public sequencing data were trimmed at Q25 with fastp and processed into clonotypes with MiXCR by TCRdb, which kept only in-frame beta chains. Records with the same CDR3 protein are collapsed into one entry carrying the most frequent genes and DNA. These V and J calls are TCRdb output, not the study's own analysis. For this sample there are under 850,000 distinct CDR3 sequences; 15% to 20% appear just once. Around 20% of the sample lies in the top ten. The V end gives up 0 bases and the J end 2 bases, leaving 18 bases in the junction not matched to a gene. The germline V gene (reference sequence) supplies CDR1 DFQATT and CDR2 SNEGSKA. Taken from cysteine to phenylalanine, the CDR3 has 19 residues. Just CDR3 DNA is preserved here, 57 bases in frame from base 1.

Notes on this clonotype: Its cognate antigen has yet to be identified. The record has no base qualities; no much larger clone is one base away.

The sequence links TRBV20-1 to TRBJ2-7; 8 middle bases align to TRBD2. The sample was blood, either unsorted or a sorted T cell fraction (not recorded which). The sequence came from a male donor with ankylosing spondylitis. The DNA sequence reads TGCAGTGCTAGAGATCTACAGGGACTAGAGGCTAGCGGAGCCTACGAGCAGTACTTC. Its protein product is CSARDLQGLEASGAYEQYF.